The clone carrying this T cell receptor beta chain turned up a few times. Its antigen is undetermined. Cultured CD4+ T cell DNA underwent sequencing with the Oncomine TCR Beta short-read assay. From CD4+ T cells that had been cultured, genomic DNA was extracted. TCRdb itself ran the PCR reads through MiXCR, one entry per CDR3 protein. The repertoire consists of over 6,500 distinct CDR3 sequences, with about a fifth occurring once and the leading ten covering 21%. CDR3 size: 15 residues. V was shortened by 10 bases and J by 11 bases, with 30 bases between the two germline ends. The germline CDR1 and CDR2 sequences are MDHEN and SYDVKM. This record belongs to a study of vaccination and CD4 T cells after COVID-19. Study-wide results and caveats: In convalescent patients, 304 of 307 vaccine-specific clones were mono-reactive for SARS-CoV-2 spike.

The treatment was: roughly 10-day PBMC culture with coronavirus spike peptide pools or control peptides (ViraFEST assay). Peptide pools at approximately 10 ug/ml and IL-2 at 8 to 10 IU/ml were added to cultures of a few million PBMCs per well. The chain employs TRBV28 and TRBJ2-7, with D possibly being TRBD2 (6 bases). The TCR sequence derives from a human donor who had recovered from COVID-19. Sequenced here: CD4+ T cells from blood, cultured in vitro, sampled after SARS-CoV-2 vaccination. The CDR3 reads CATADLTSILRFEYF. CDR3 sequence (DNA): TGTGCCACCGCAGACCTAACTAGCATTCTTAGATTTGAGTACTTC. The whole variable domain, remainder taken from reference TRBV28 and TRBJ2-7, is DVKVTQSSRYLVKRTGEKVFLECVQDMDHENMFWYRQDPGLGLRLIYFSYDVKMKEKGDIPEGYSVSREKKERFSLILESASTNQTSMYLCATADLTSILRFEYFGPGTRLTVT.